This is a list of T cell receptor beta chains from one sample in a study of blood T cell repertoires in COVID-19. Some clones are missing from TCRdb's copy, which holds only in-frame ones; the method was immunoSEQ multiplex PCR. This sample has 90,000 or so clones, with 80% to 90% found just once. The sequenced material came from peripheral blood. Every receptor here comes from a woman aged 80 or over with active COVID-19. CDR3s include the opening cysteine and the closing phenylalanine or tryptophan.

J | V | CDR3
TRBJ2-7 | TRBV7-3 | CASSPGQVYEQYF
TRBJ1-2 | TRBV9 | CASSSQGADGYTF
TRBJ2-2 | TRBV6-2/TRBV6-3 | CASSYPVPRPGELFF
TRBJ1-6 | TRBV5-4 | CASSLGQGAQNSPLHF
TRBJ2-2 | TRBV5-4 | CASSSPGLAGAAGELFF
TRBJ1-1 | TRBV2 | CASSETNTEAFF
TRBJ1-3 | TRBV7-2 | CASSAPGQGGRRNTIYF
TRBJ2-2 | TRBV4-2 | CASSYVRGSTGELFF
TRBJ1-1 | TRBV29-1 | CSVEEKLNTEAFF
TRBJ1-5 | TRBV25-1 | CASSESGNHQPQHF
TRBJ1-5 | TRBV19 | CASKGDSNQPQHF
TRBJ1-5 | TRBV7-9 | CASTLDRGGPQHF
TRBJ1-3 | TRBV19 | CASRPQGSGNTIYF
TRBJ2-1 | TRBV20-1 | CSASRPGLSRGEQFF
TRBJ2-3 | TRBV7-2 | CASSLAPRAGGFTDTQYF
TRBJ1-6 | TRBV6-2/TRBV6-3 | CASSLGAILHF
TRBJ2-5 | TRBV5-1 | CASSLGAGSPTQYF
TRBJ1-2 | TRBV27 | CASSSPHRGWGYTF
TRBJ1-1 | TRBV5-1 | CASSLTQGTEAFF
TRBJ2-1 | TRBV3-1/TRBV3-2 | CASSPGTTNEQFF
TRBJ2-2 | TRBV5-4 | CASSLPGDARGGELFF
TRBJ2-3 | TRBV7-2 | CASSSGLAGGSTDTQYF
TRBJ2-7 | TRBV7-2 | CASSLRLDADYEQYF
TRBJ2-5 | TRBV9 | CASSGRGDRVQTQYF
TRBJ2-2 | TRBV10-3 | CAISESRHRGTGELFF
TRBJ2-2 | TRBV11-2 | CASSSPARTGELFF
TRBJ2-7 | TRBV15 | CATSRDLQVSYEQYF
TRBJ2-2 | TRBV11-3 | CASSRDSRELFF
TRBJ2-3 | TRBV5-1 | CASSPLAGADTQYF
TRBJ2-7 | TRBV11-1 | CASSNRDRTYEQYF
TRBJ2-7 | TRBV19 | CASRGRSEQYF
TRBJ1-2 | TRBV7-8 | CASSSSIRGRRIAYGYTF
TRBJ2-2 | TRBV6-2/TRBV6-3 | CASSLLAGPHGELFF
TRBJ1-3 | TRBV19 | CASTPTGFSGNTIYF
TRBJ1-3 | TRBV27 | CASRTGPSGNTIYF
TRBJ2-1 | TRBV5-4 | CASSLGVGVPDNEQFF
TRBJ2-3 | TRBV28 | CASSLAGGRGDTQYF
TRBJ2-1 | TRBV7-2 | CASSQAAGPLAGGQQFF
TRBJ1-1 | TRBV28 | CASSGVRSGSEAFF
TRBJ1-1 | TRBV13 | CASSVSRTEAFF
TRBJ2-1 | TRBV7-9 | CASSLAGGPGNEQFF
TRBJ2-7 | TRBV4-3 | CASSRDSSYEQYF
TRBJ2-5 | TRBV4-2 | CASSRRETQYF
TRBJ2-1 | TRBV7-6 | CASSPQWGSAGYNEQFF
TRBJ2-7 | TRBV11-2 | CASSITGYGEQYF
TRBJ2-1 | TRBV5-4 | CASSFGAGGYNEQFF
TRBJ2-3 | TRBV6-5 | CASRPGTSATQYF
TRBJ2-1 | TRBV28 | CASSRGGIRAYNEQFF
TRBJ2-1 | TRBV27 | CASSSLRTGSYNEQFF
TRBJ2-3 | TRBV10-3 | CAISDLDITDTQYF
TRBJ2-1 | TRBV6-5 | CASSYSTAGGDDEQFF
TRBJ2-3 | TRBV7-3 | CASSPTDRVGADTQYF
TRBJ2-7 | TRBV2 | CASSELLAGDEQYF